Listed here are 8 T cell receptor beta chains from one sample, sequenced in a study of cytomegalovirus exposure and HLA in healthy donors. PCR employed 60 Vbeta and 13 Jbeta primers. Repertoires were generated with immunoSEQ multiplex PCR, while TCRdb's copy carries only in-frame clones and drops some. The table lists some 60,000 clones, roughly 87% of them singletons. Source material: PBMCs. These receptor sequences come from a female donor in good health and CMV-seronegative.

This sequence joins TRBV5-1 and TRBJ2-3, with TRBD2 identical over 7 bases. The CDR3 extends over 14 amino acids. V lost 0 bases to trimming and J lost 6 bases; unmatched junction nucleotides: 4. Germline CDR1 is SGHRS and CDR2 is YFSETQ. The CDR3 spells CASSLARGVDTQYF. CDR3 nucleotides: TGCGCCAGCAGCTTGGCCCGGGGGGTGGATACGCAGTATTTT. The complete variable domain, with remaining parts taken from reference TRBV5-1 and TRBJ2-3, reads KAGVTQTPRYLIKTRGQQVTLSCSPISGHRSVSWYQQTPGQGLQFLFEYFSETQRNKGNFPGRFSGRQFSNSRSEMNVSTLELGDSALYLCASSLARGVDTQYFGPGTRLTVL.

This chain joins TRBV6-5 and TRBJ2-1; D remains unclear. V lost 6 bases and J lost 4, with 16 bases in between. The germline gives CDR1 MNHEY, CDR2 SVGAGI. The CDR3 consists of 15 residues. The CDR3 nucleotides are TGTGCCAGCAGACACGACTCGAACCCTTACAATGAGCAGTTCTTC. Amino acids: CASRHDSNPYNEQFF.

The chain carries TRBV2 and TRBJ2-5, with D tentatively TRBD2 (7 bases). The CDR3 has 15 residues. Trimming pared 3 bases from V and 4 bases from J, leaving 15 bases between. CDR1 and CDR2 (germline): SNHLY, FYNNEI. In DNA form, the CDR3 reads TGTGCCAGCAGTGAGGTTGGGGGGGCTGCAGAGACCCAGTACTTC. This encodes CASSEVGGAAETQYF.

V gene TRBV11-2 combines with J gene TRBJ2-7; 13 bases map to TRBD2. J gave up 4 bases and V 5 bases, and 8 bases lay outside the gene matches. Germline lookup yields CDR1 SGHAT and CDR2 FQNNGV. The CDR3 has 16 amino acids. CDR3 coding DNA: TGTGCCAGCAGCCTCGGACTAGCGGGAGAGGGGTACGAGCAGTACTTC. Protein sequence: CASSLGLAGEGYEQYF.

This clone was observed a single time. The V gene is TRBV25-1, the J gene TRBJ1-4; no definite D call. Trimming shortened V by 3 bases and J by 0 bases, and 5 bases separated the two germline ends. The CDR3 covers 14 residues. Per the germline V gene, CDR1 is MGHDK and CDR2 is SYGVNS. CDR3 region: CASSDPTTNEKLFF. CDR3 in DNA: TGTGCCAGCAGTGACCCTACAACTAATGAAAAACTGTTTTTT. The full variable domain, in which reference TRBV25-1 and TRBJ1-4 provide the parts outside the CDR3, is EADIYQTPRYLVIGTGKKITLECSQTMGHDKMYWYQQDPGMELHLIHYSYGVNSTEKGDLSSESTVSRIRTEHFPLTLESARPSHTSQYLCASSDPTTNEKLFFGSGTQLSVL.

J is TRBJ1-4 and V is TRBV19; D call uncertain. This CDR3 is 12 amino acids long. Germline V gene lookup returns CDR1 LNHDA and CDR2 SQIVND (reference sequence). V was cut by 5 bases and J by 8 bases, with 9 bases left in between. CDR3 nucleotides: TGTGCCAGTAGTTCCGGGGAAGAAAAACTGTTTTTT. This codes for CASSSGEEKLFF. Full variable domain (rest looked up from reference TRBV19 and TRBJ1-4): DGGITQSPKYLFRKEGQNVTLSCEQNLNHDAMYWYRQDPGQGLRLIYYSQIVNDFQKGDIAEGYSVSREKKESFPLTVTSAQKNPTAFYLCASSSGEEKLFFGSGTQLSVL.

The rearrangement links TRBV29-1 to TRBJ2-1; no reliable D call. Germline V gene lookup returns CDR1 SQVTM and CDR2 ANQGSEA. Trimming cost V 7 bases and J 4 bases, with 8 bases left between them. The CDR3 spans 11 residues. Written as DNA, the CDR3 is TGCAGCGGCGGCAGATACAATGAGCAGTTCTTC. Its protein product is CSGGRYNEQFF.

The chain recombines TRBV30 with TRBJ2-2, with 7 bases aligning to TRBD2. There are 16 residues in the CDR3. The V gene end was trimmed by 6 bases and the J gene end by 8 bases; junction bases not matched to a gene: 18. Germline CDR1 and CDR2: GTSNPN and SVGIG (reference sequence). This CDR3 reads CACTNAGDWGMGELFF. CDR3 nucleotides: TGTGCCTGCACTAACGCGGGGGACTGGGGAATGGGGGAGCTGTTTTTT.